The rows below give T cell receptor beta chains drawn from one sample of a study of control samples from healthy donors and cancer patients. The protocol was immunoSEQ multiplex PCR, while the TCRdb copy is restricted to in-frame clones and leaves out a portion. The sample includes tens of thousands of clones, almost 90% of them seen just once. The sample was PBMCs. The receptors come from a man aged 45-60 years with head and neck cancer. Each CDR3 is given with its conserved first and last residue. The D gene is left open where the match is weak. Expanded clones get a size class; other rows say once, few or many, or leave the size out.

clone_size d_call j_call v_call cdr3_nt cdr3_aa
. TRBD1 TRBJ2-3 TRBV27 TGTGCCAGCCAAAGACAGGGGCCAGATACGCAGTATTTT CASQRQGPDTQYF
few . TRBJ1-1 TRBV4-3 TGCGCCAGCAGCCAAGGACGCGACGGTGAAGCTTTCTTT CASSQGRDGEAFF
. TRBD2 TRBJ2-1 TRBV10-1 TGCGCCAGCAGTGAGCCCAGCGGGAGGGCCCTCAATGAGCAGTTCTTC CASSEPSGRALNEQFF
. . TRBJ1-2 TRBV21-1 TGTGCCAGCGCCGTGAGGGCAGCATTTTATGGCTACACCTTC CASAVRAAFYGYTF
. . TRBJ1-1 TRBV7-6 TGTGCCAGCAGCTCGACACCACTGTACACTGAAGCTTTCTTT CASSSTPLYTEAFF
once TRBD1 TRBJ1-6 TRBV27 TGTGCCAGCAGTTCCGGACAGGATGATTCACCCCTCCACTTT CASSSGQDDSPLHF
. TRBD1 TRBJ2-3 TRBV5-1 TGCGCCAGCAGCCTAGGACAGGGGCCAGATACGCAGTATTTT CASSLGQGPDTQYF
medium-sized . TRBJ2-7 TRBV7-3 TGTGCCAGCAGCGCCGGGCCGGACAACGAGCAGTACTTC CASSAGPDNEQYF
. TRBD2 TRBJ2-1 TRBV11-2 TGTGCCAGCAGTTTACGACTAGCGGGAGAATGGGGTGAGCAGTTCTTC CASSLRLAGEWGEQFF
. . TRBJ2-5 TRBV6-6 TGTGCCAGCACCAACGGCCACAGCCGGGAGACCCAGTACTTC CASTNGHSRETQYF
. . TRBJ1-5 TRBV19 TGTGCCAGTAGTATTTCCTCAATCCAGCCCCAGCATTTT CASSISSIQPQHF
. TRBD2 TRBJ2-7 TRBV6-1 TGTGCCAGCAGTGAGCGACTAGCGATAACAGCCGAGCAGTACTTC CASSERLAITAEQYF
. . TRBJ2-7 TRBV19 TGTGCCAGTAGTATGAGTGGAGTCCTTAACTACGAGCAGTACTTC CASSMSGVLNYEQYF
. . TRBJ1-6 TRBV6-1 TGTGCCAGCAGTGGGGACTGGAGCTCCTATAATTCACCCCTCCACTTT CASSGDWSSYNSPLHF
. . TRBJ2-7 TRBV9 TGTGCCAGCAGCGTAGCCCGGGGAGCCAGCTCCTACGAGCAGTACTTC CASSVARGASSYEQYF
. . TRBJ2-1 TRBV6-5 TGTGCCAGCAGTTACTTGCAGGCGATAGTACTCGATGAGCAGTTCTTC CASSYLQAIVLDEQFF
. . TRBJ1-6 TRBV28 TGTGCCAGCAGTTCGTACAGGGTCCGTCGTGGCTCACCCCTCCACTTT CASSSYRVRRGSPLHF
. . TRBJ2-7 TRBV4-1 TGCGCCAGCAGCCAAGGGGGACACCGCGGTTTCCACGAGCAGTACTTC CASSQGGHRGFHEQYF
few . TRBJ1-5 TRBV2 TGTGCCAGCAGTGACTCGACACCAAATCAGCCCCAGCATTTT CASSDSTPNQPQHF
. . TRBJ2-5 TRBV12-5 TGTGCTAGTGGTTTGGTAGGCCCACAGGGCACCCAGTACTTC CASGLVGPQGTQYF
. . TRBJ1-2 TRBV7-3 TGTGCCAGCAATTTGGAGGGGGGTGTCTATGGCTACACCTTC CASNLEGGVYGYTF
. TRBD2 TRBJ2-7 TRBV9 TGTGCCAGCAGCCCCGGGACTAGCTTACAATACGAGCAGTACTTC CASSPGTSLQYEQYF
. . TRBJ2-3 TRBV6-5 TGTGCCAGCAGCTCTGACACAGATACGCAGTATTTT CASSSDTDTQYF
. . TRBJ1-2 TRBV6-5 TGTGCCAGCAGTAGACCGATTTATGGCTACACCTTC CASSRPIYGYTF
. . TRBJ1-1 TRBV19 TGTGCCAGTAGGCGGGGGCCCATGAACACTGAAGCTTTCTTT CASRRGPMNTEAFF